The T cell receptor beta chain described here comes from a study of identical twins. Regarding the study as a whole: Twins' excess sharing was less marked for out-of-frame beta sequences. Beta clonotypes that were abundant in cord blood contained fewer insertions, a pattern absent from memory repertoires.

This clonotype showed up just a few times. Its antigen is not known. This CDR3 has 15 residues. Germline V gives CDR1 MDHEN, CDR2 SYDVKM. Germline trimming cut 6 bases from V and 2 bases from J; bases unmatched to any gene: 10. One entry per CDR3 protein results from TCRdb running MiXCR on the 5' RACE reads. The sample carries hundreds of thousands of distinct CDR3 sequences, about 12% recorded once. These data are also associated with another study on yellow fever vaccine responses in identical twins.

The V gene is TRBV28, the J gene TRBJ2-7; 7 bases agree with TRBD1. This receptor was identified in a woman aged 18-29 years in good health. Sequencing was done on a sample of PBMCs. For the CDR3, the DNA is TGTGCCAGCAGCCGAGGACAGGCCCCGACCTACGAGCAGTACTTC. Its translation: CASSRGQAPTYEQYF.